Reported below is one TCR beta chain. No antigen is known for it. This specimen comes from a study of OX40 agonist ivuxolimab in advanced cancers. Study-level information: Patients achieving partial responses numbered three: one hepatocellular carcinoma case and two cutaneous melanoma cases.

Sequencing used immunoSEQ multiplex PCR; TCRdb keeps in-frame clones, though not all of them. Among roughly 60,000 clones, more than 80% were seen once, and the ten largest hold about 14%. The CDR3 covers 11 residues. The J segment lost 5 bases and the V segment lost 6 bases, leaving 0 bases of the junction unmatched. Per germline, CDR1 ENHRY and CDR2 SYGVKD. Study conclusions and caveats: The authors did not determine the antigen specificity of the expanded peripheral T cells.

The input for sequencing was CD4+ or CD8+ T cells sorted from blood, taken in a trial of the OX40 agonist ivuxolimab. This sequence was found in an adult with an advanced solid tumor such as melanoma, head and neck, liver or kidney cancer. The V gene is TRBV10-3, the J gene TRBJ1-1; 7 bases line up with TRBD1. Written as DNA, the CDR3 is TGTGCCATCAGGGACAGGACTGAAGCTTTCTTT. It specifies CAIRDRTEAFF.